What follows are 23 T cell receptor beta chains derived from one specimen sequenced in a study of shared clonotypes between healthy human individuals. Some clones are missing from TCRdb's copy, which holds only in-frame ones; the method was immunoSEQ multiplex PCR. The sample consists of approximately 1.4 million clones, 98% of them appearing once. Sequencing was done on a sample of naive CD4+ T cells sorted from blood. As to subset: CD45RA+ positively selected. These receptors all stem from a man aged 30-40 years in good health.

The chain is built from TRBV5-1 and TRBJ2-1, with D maybe TRBD2 (6 bases). The CDR3 totals 16 residues. Germline V gene lookup returns CDR1 SGHRS and CDR2 YFSETQ. Trimming took 1 base from V and 4 from J, leaving 15 bases between them. The CDR3 DNA follows: TGCGCCAGCAGCTTGAGGTTAGGGACTCAGTACAATGAGCAGTTCTTC. Translating it yields CASSLRLGTQYNEQFF. Variable domain in full (rest from reference TRBV5-1 and TRBJ2-1): KAGVTQTPRYLIKTRGQQVTLSCSPISGHRSVSWYQQTPGQGLQFLFEYFSETQRNKGNFPGRFSGRQFSNSRSEMNVSTLELGDSALYLCASSLRLGTQYNEQFFGPGTRLTVL.

CDR3 DNA sequence: TGCGCCAGCAGCCAACACCGACAAGGATCCTACGAGCAGTACTTC. Protein product: CASSQHRQGSYEQYF. The chain joins TRBV4-1 to TRBJ2-7; D is undetermined. Trimming removed 2 bases at V and 1 base at J, with 12 bases between. The CDR3 runs to 15 residues. The V gene's germline CDR1 is MGHRA and CDR2 YSYEKL.

The V call is TRBV28, the J call TRBJ2-7; possibly TRBD1 or TRBD2 for D (5 bases each). The CDR3 sequence is 14 residues long. CDR1 MDHEN and CDR2 SYDVKM come from the germline V gene. The ends were cut back, 6 bases at V and 0 bases at J, with 12 bases in the middle. CDR3 sequence (DNA): TGTGCCAGCAGGCGGGCAGGGAGCTCCTACGAGCAGTACTTC. It yields the protein CASRRAGSSYEQYF.

The V call is TRBV19, the J call TRBJ2-7, with 8 positions matching TRBD2. This CDR3 spans 14 amino acids. J gave up 6 bases and V 6 bases, and 10 bases lay outside the gene matches. Germline V gene data show CDR1 as LNHDA and CDR2 as SQIVND (reference sequence). CDR3 coding DNA: TGTGCCAGTAGCTACCTAGCGGGTCCGAGCGAGCAGTACTTC. Translated: CASSYLAGPSEQYF.

The V call is TRBV6-5, the J call TRBJ2-5; D is undetermined. Germline V gene data show CDR1 as MNHEY and CDR2 as SVGAGI. V lost 8 bases to trimming and J lost 2 bases, with 9 bases between them. This CDR3 has 12 residues. In nucleotides, the CDR3 is TGTGCCAGCGGAGAGATGCAAGAGACCCAGTACTTC. It yields the protein CASGEMQETQYF.

The rearrangement links TRBV5-1 to TRBJ2-7; TRBD1 matches 12 bases. The CDR3 consists of 14 residues. Germline V gene sequence: CDR1 SGHRS, CDR2 YFSETQ. V trimming: 4 bases; J trimming: 4 bases; junction bases outside the gene matches: 3. CDR3 amino acids: CASSGTGGRYEQYF. The CDR3 nucleotides read TGCGCCAGCAGCGGGACAGGGGGCAGGTACGAGCAGTACTTC. The full variable domain, its missing parts supplied by reference TRBV5-1 and TRBJ2-7, is KAGVTQTPRYLIKTRGQQVTLSCSPISGHRSVSWYQQTPGQGLQFLFEYFSETQRNKGNFPGRFSGRQFSNSRSEMNVSTLELGDSALYLCASSGTGGRYEQYFGPGTRLTVT.

The chain is built from TRBV28 and TRBJ2-2; D is perhaps TRBD2 (6 bases). Trimming cost V 8 bases and J 5 bases, with 15 bases left between them. The CDR3 has 14 residues. Germline lookup yields CDR1 MDHEN and CDR2 SYDVKM. The CDR3 loop is CASLTRGGTGELFF. CDR3 sequence (DNA): TGTGCCAGCCTTACAAGGGGAGGTACCGGGGAGCTGTTTTTT. The variable domain in full, completed from reference TRBV28 and TRBJ2-2, reads DVKVTQSSRYLVKRTGEKVFLECVQDMDHENMFWYRQDPGLGLRLIYFSYDVKMKEKGDIPEGYSVSREKKERFSLILESASTNQTSMYLCASLTRGGTGELFFGEGSRLTVL.

The J gene is TRBJ2-7, the V gene TRBV2; D unresolved. Per germline, CDR1 SNHLY and CDR2 FYNNEI. Between the trimmed V and J ends, which lost 4 bases and 8 bases, there was a span of 6 bases. This CDR3 has 10 residues. This CDR3 reads CASSVNQQYF. CDR3 DNA: TGTGCCAGCAGTGTAAACCAGCAGTACTTC.

The chain combines TRBV2 with TRBJ2-3, with 8 bases fitting TRBD2. V shed 4 bases, J shed 4 bases, and the junction held 1 base outside the gene matches. CDR3 length: 13 amino acids. Germline V gives CDR1 SNHLY, CDR2 FYNNEI. CDR3 protein: CASSGTSPDTQYF. The CDR3 region has the DNA TGTGCCAGCAGTGGGACTAGCCCAGATACGCAGTATTTT.

The chain combines TRBV29-1 with TRBJ2-1; the D is unclear. Germline V gives CDR1 SQVTM, CDR2 ANQGSEA. This CDR3 region has 11 residues. Trimming removed 4 bases from V and 9 bases from J, with 10 bases in between. This CDR3 reads CSVGFVGEQFF. In DNA, the CDR3 is TGCAGCGTTGGATTTGTTGGTGAGCAGTTCTTC.

V is TRBV6-5 and J is TRBJ2-1; 14 bases align to TRBD2. The junction had 10 bases not matched to a gene; V was cut back by 6 bases and J by 12 bases. This CDR3 spans 15 amino acids. Per the germline V gene, CDR1 is MNHEY and CDR2 is SVGAGI. Here the CDR3 reads CASRSPGLAGGGQFF. The CDR3 DNA sequence: TGTGCCAGCAGGTCACCCGGACTAGCGGGGGGAGGGCAGTTCTTC.

The rearrangement uses TRBV9 and TRBJ2-1, with D perhaps matching TRBD1 or TRBD2 (5 bases each). V was pared by 0 bases and J by 3 bases, with 10 bases between. The CDR3 is 15 residues long. Germline loops: CDR1 SGDLS, CDR2 YYNGEE. The CDR3 DNA is TGTGCCAGCAGCGTAGGGGACCGCTTCTACAATGAGCAGTTCTTC. It translates to CASSVGDRFYNEQFF.

The gene calls are TRBV28 and TRBJ2-2; 8 nucleotides line up with TRBD1. CDR3 length: 18 amino acids. From germline, CDR1 is MDHEN and CDR2 SYDVKM. V gave up 1 base and J gave up 8 bases; unmatched junction bases: 15. This chain's CDR3 is CASSLFPRDRFSRGELFF. The CDR3 nucleotides read TGTGCCAGCAGTTTATTCCCCCGGGACAGGTTCTCGAGAGGGGAGCTGTTTTTT.

The rearrangement uses TRBV7-9 and TRBJ2-7; TRBD2 aligns across 7 bases. From germline, CDR1 is SEHNR and CDR2 FQNEAQ (reference sequence). The trim removed 1 base at V and 0 bases at J, leaving 15 bases unmatched. This CDR3 has 19 amino acids. The CDR3 is CASSLGIKRETTFSYEQYF. The CDR3 DNA follows: TGTGCCAGCAGCTTAGGCATAAAGCGGGAAACCACCTTCTCCTACGAGCAGTACTTC. Variable domain in full (rest from reference TRBV7-9 and TRBJ2-7): DTGVSQNPRHKITKRGQNVTFRCDPISEHNRLYWYRQTLGQGPEFLTYFQNEAQLEKSRLLSDRFSAERPKGSFSTLEIQRTEQGDSAMYLCASSLGIKRETTFSYEQYFGPGTRLTVT.

The chain couples TRBV15 to TRBJ2-1; the D is unclear. V was pared by 1 base and J by 8 bases, with 9 bases between. Germline V gene sequence: CDR1 LNHNV, CDR2 YYDKDF (reference sequence). The CDR3 contains 13 residues. CDR3 coding DNA: TGTGCCACCAGCAGAGCACCTTGGGATGAGCAGTTCTTC. Its protein product is CATSRAPWDEQFF.

Here the CDR3 reads CAISRTRQEVHEQYF. CDR3 sequence (DNA): TGTGCCATCAGTCGAACGCGGCAGGAAGTCCACGAGCAGTACTTC. The chain joins TRBV10-3 to TRBJ2-7; D call uncertain. CDR1 is ENHRY, CDR2 SYGVKD, per germline. V lost 5 bases and J lost 5, with 19 bases in between. The CDR3 length is 15 residues.

The rearrangement joins TRBV11-3 to TRBJ2-1; 11 nucleotides match TRBD2. The CDR3 totals 16 residues. Trimming took 1 base from V and 5 from J; bases not matched to a gene: 4. Germline CDR1 is SGHNT and CDR2 is YENEEA. CDR3 amino acids: CASSLGLAGSNNEQFF. In DNA, the CDR3 is TGTGCCAGCAGCTTAGGACTAGCGGGAAGTAACAATGAGCAGTTCTTC.

This chain connects TRBV7-2 to TRBJ2-6, with unresolved D. Germline V gene data show CDR1 as SGHTA and CDR2 as FQGNSA. This CDR3 is built from 15 residues. V lost 6 bases to trimming and J lost 6 bases, with 15 bases between them. CDR3 bases: TGTGCCAGCAGACCTGAGTCTACCGAGGCCAACGTCCTGACTTTC. Encoded protein: CASRPESTEANVLTF.

The chain joins TRBV18 to TRBJ2-5; D gene unclear. Germline CDR1 KGHSH, CDR2 LQKENI. This CDR3 is 12 amino acids long. Trimming took off 4 bases at V and 1 base at J, with 4 bases between the two ends. The CDR3 nucleotides read TGTGCCAGCTCACTCGGCCAAGAGACCCAGTACTTC. Residues: CASSLGQETQYF.

This chain's CDR3 is CASSLLSTGLVSIQYF. In DNA, the CDR3 is TGTGCCAGCAGCTTATTATCAACCGGACTAGTCTCCATTCAGTACTTC. This chain connects TRBV11-2 to TRBJ2-4; 7 nucleotides agree with TRBD2. Germline V lookup: CDR1 SGHAT, CDR2 FQNNGV. The ends lost 2 bases at V and 9 bases at J; junction bases unmatched: 13. CDR3 size: 16 residues.

The rearrangement links TRBV5-1 to TRBJ2-7; TRBD2 agrees at 8 bases. This CDR3 region has 16 residues. Trimming took 4 bases from V and 4 from J; bases not matched to a gene: 13. The germline V gene encodes CDR1 SGHRS and CDR2 YFSETQ. For the CDR3, the DNA is TGCGCCAGCAGCCCCGATGGCAGCGGGAGATCGTACGAGCAGTACTTC. The encoded protein is CASSPDGSGRSYEQYF.

The CDR3 is CASSPALFATDTQYF. CDR3 in DNA: TGTGCCAGCAGCCCAGCCCTTTTTGCCACAGATACGCAGTATTTT. V is TRBV7-9 and J is TRBJ2-3, with unresolved D. CDR1 SEHNR and CDR2 FQNEAQ come from the germline V gene (reference sequence). V was clipped by 5 bases and J by 2 bases, with 14 bases between them. The length of the CDR3 is 15 residues.

As to this clone: This CDR3 is also generated by other DNA sequences in the sample. The chain has TRBV9 and TRBJ2-1; no reliable D call. Trimming took 0 bases from V and 0 from J, leaving 7 bases between them. This CDR3 is built from 15 residues. CDR1 is SGDLS and CDR2 is YYNGEE in the germline V gene. CDR3 in DNA: TGTGCCAGCAGCGTAGGGCGGAGCTCCTACAATGAGCAGTTCTTC. Amino acids: CASSVGRSSYNEQFF.